The source of this TCR beta chain is a study of cytomegalovirus exposure and HLA in healthy donors. For the study at large: Earlier work reported 90 million to 120 million unique TCR beta sequences from 180 million or so T cells.

J was trimmed by 2 bases and V by 4 bases; bases with no gene match: 1. CDR3 size: 13 residues. Germline V CDR1 and CDR2: KGHSH, LQKENI. Findings and caveats of the study: Cytomegalovirus-associated status was assigned to approximately 160 TCR beta chains. Later examination showed HLA-associated TCR beta chains had greater clonal expansion than equally common others.

Regarding this clone: What it recognizes is unknown.

Primers included in the PCR were 60 Vbeta and 13 Jbeta primers. Generated by immunoSEQ multiplex PCR, the TCRdb table keeps only in-frame clones and is missing some. In the table there are 100,000 to 150,000 clones, 80% of which are singletons. Sequencing was performed on PBMCs. The rearrangement links TRBV18 to TRBJ2-5; 7 bases match TRBD2. The sequence came from a female donor in good health and CMV-seronegative. CDR3 amino acids: CASSRTSQETQYF. DNA of the CDR3: TGTGCCAGCTCACGGACTAGTCAAGAGACCCAGTACTTC.